This TCR beta chain is drawn from a study of blood T cells in healthy people across ages. Study-wide points: Diversity of TCR beta per million T cells declined in a roughly linear way with age. Estimates drawn from one million T cells were deemed to understate diversity.

With respect to this clonotype: Antigen unknown.

Trimming shortened V by 1 base and J by 4 bases, and 5 bases separated the two germline ends. The CDR3 runs to 13 residues. Per germline, CDR1 KGHDR and CDR2 SFDVKD. A minimum of 5 micrograms of total RNA was extracted per sample. Alongside a J-beta primer mix, a sample-barcoded 5' primer served in a second PCR lasting roughly 6 to 11 cycles. TCRdb analysed the 5' RACE reads with MiXCR anew, one entry per CDR3 protein. The data hold 600,000 or so distinct CDR3 sequences, with over 20% observed a single time. Sequenced material: blood. This sequence originates from a man aged 65 to 85 in good health. The chain carries TRBV24-1 and TRBJ2-3; the D is unclear. The CDR3 is CATSDLPADTQYF. The CDR3 DNA follows: TGTGCCACCAGTGATTTACCCGCAGATACGCAGTATTTT.